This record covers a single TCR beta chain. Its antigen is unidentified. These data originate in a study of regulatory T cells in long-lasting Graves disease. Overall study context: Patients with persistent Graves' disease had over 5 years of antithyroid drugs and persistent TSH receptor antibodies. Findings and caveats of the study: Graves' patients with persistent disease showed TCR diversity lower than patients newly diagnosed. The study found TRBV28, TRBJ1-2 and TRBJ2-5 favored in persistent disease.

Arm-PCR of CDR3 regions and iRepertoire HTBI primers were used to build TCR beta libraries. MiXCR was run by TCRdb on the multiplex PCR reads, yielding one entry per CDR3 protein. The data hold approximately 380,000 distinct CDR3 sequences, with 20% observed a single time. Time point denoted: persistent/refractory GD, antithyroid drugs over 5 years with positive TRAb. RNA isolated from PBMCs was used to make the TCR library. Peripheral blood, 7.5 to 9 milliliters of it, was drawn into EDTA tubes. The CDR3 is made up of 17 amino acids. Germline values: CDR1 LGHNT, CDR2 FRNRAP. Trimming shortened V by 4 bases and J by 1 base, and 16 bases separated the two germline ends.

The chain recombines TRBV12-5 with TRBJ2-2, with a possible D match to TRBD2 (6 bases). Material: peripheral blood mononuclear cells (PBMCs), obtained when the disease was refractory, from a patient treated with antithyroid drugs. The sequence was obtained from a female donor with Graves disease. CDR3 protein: CASGSLGTVQNTGELFF. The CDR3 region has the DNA TGTGCTAGTGGTTCCCTAGGGACTGTACAGAACACCGGGGAGCTGTTTTTT.